This T cell receptor beta chain was profiled in a study of T cell repertoires in cytomegalovirus infection. Study as a whole: Public TCR beta signatures marked donors with CMV infection and the matching HLA.

Trimming left V 0 bases short and J 1 base short, with 16 bases between. Germline V gene sequence: CDR1 MNHEY, CDR2 SVGEGT. The CDR3 has 17 residues. The table lists this clonotype with a few counts. Its antigen is currently unknown. MiXCR was run by TCRdb on the reads, yielding one entry per CDR3 protein. The sample has about 360,000 distinct CDR3 sequences, around 18% seen once. Study-wide points: Accumulated public TCR beta family frequency recognized individuals carrying CMV together with the relevant HLA. HLA-C-restricted, CMV-specific TCR beta clonotypes were dominant ex vivo.

The rearrangement uses TRBV6-2 or TRBV6-3 and TRBJ2-7; TRBD2 might be the D (5 bases). The clonotype was recovered from a human donor in good health (CMV status not recorded). Some clones in this sample may be carry-over from other donors' samples. The sample taken for sequencing was PBMCs. The CDR3 spells CASSYSTRAPISYEQYF. CDR3 coding DNA: TGTGCCAGCAGTTACTCGACGAGGGCCCCAATTTCCTACGAGCAGTACTTC.